One and the same sample provided the 22 T cell receptor beta chains below, sequenced in a study of graft-versus-host responses after intestinal transplantation. Produced via immunoSEQ multiplex PCR; TCRdb's table is partial and in-frame only. Of 120,000 or so clones in the sample, 93% are singletons; the top ten hold 0.4% to 0.65%. No antigens are known for them. The input for sequencing was unstimulated CD8+ T cells sorted from spleen or lymph node cells, taken before intestinal transplant. These receptors were collected from a human donor who received an intestinal transplant.

In its sample, this clone was seen once. V usage is TRBV30 and J usage is TRBJ2-5; the D gene is possibly TRBD2 (6 bases). This CDR3 has 13 amino acids. V lost 2 bases and J lost 4, with 11 bases in between. Germline lookup yields CDR1 GTSNPN and CDR2 SVGIG (reference sequence). CDR3 coding DNA: TGTGCCTGGAGTTGGAGGGCGGGAGAGACCCAGTACTTC. Translating it yields CAWSWRAGETQYF. Full variable domain (outside the CDR3, taken from reference TRBV30 and TRBJ2-5): SQTIHQWPATLVQPVGSPLSLECTVEGTSNPNLYWYRQAAGRGLQLLFYSVGIGQISSEVPQNLSASRPQDRQFILSSKKLLLSDSGFYLCAWSWRAGETQYFGPGTRLLVL.

This clone has just one count. This sequence joins TRBV28 and TRBJ1-4; TRBD1 agrees at 7 bases. Trimming removed 5 bases from V and 8 bases from J; junction bases left unmatched: 11. This CDR3 has 15 amino acids. Per germline, CDR1 MDHEN and CDR2 SYDVKM. CDR3 region: CASSLLDREGEKLFF. For the CDR3, the DNA is TGTGCCAGCAGTCTGCTCGACAGGGAGGGCGAAAAACTGTTTTTT.

V and J are TRBV19 and TRBJ1-1; D possibly corresponds to TRBD1 (6 bases). The ends were cut back, 4 bases at V and 0 bases at J, with 12 bases in the middle. CDR1 and CDR2 (germline): LNHDA, SQIVND (reference sequence). There are 15 residues in the CDR3. CDR3 residues: CASSTGQSLNTEAFF. For the CDR3, the DNA is TGTGCCAGTAGTACCGGACAGTCCCTGAACACTGAAGCTTTCTTT.

This chain uses TRBV7-8 with TRBJ2-3; D is unresolved. V lost 5 bases and J lost 0, with 6 bases in between. Germline V lookup: CDR1 SGHVS, CDR2 FQNEAQ. The CDR3 is made up of 13 amino acids. The CDR3 region is CASSGGSTDTQYF. As DNA, the CDR3 is TGTGCCAGCAGCGGCGGTAGCACAGATACGCAGTATTTT.

This chain uses TRBV19 with TRBJ2-1; 7 bases agree with TRBD2. The CDR3 consists of 14 residues. Trimming removed 3 bases from V and 4 bases from J; junction bases left unmatched: 3. Germline assignment: CDR1 LNHDA and CDR2 SQIVND (reference sequence). The CDR3: CASSILAAYNEQFF. DNA for the CDR3: TGTGCCAGTAGTATCCTAGCGGCATACAATGAGCAGTTCTTC.

The rearrangement uses TRBV19 and TRBJ1-5; TRBD1 matches at 7 bases. The CDR3 has 15 residues. Unmatched junction bases numbered 10, after V lost 4 bases and J lost 7 bases. CDR1 LNHDA and CDR2 SQIVND come from the germline V gene (reference sequence). The CDR3 sequence: CASSTPDRVGQPQHF. The CDR3 coding sequence is TGTGCCAGTAGTACTCCCGACAGGGTAGGCCAGCCCCAGCATTTT.

The chain joins TRBV11-2 to TRBJ1-2; a weak D match, TRBD1 (6 bases). Trimming removed 3 bases at V and 8 bases at J, with 16 bases between. Looked up from germline, CDR1 is SGHAT and CDR2 is FQNNGV. CDR3 length equals 14 residues. As DNA, the CDR3 is TGTGCCAGCAGCTTTCGGGACACCGGAGGAGGCTACACCTTC. This translates into CASSFRDTGGGYTF.

The chain recombines TRBV7-2 with TRBJ2-1; a possible D gene is TRBD2 (6 bases). V dropped 0 bases and J dropped 3 bases, with 6 bases sitting between them. Germline V gene sequence: CDR1 SGHTA, CDR2 FQGNSA. The length of the CDR3 is 14 residues. The CDR3 reads CASSLATSYNEQFF. The CDR3 region has the DNA TGTGCCAGCAGCTTAGCGACTAGCTACAATGAGCAGTTCTTC.

Regarding this clone: In the same sample, other DNA sequences code for this CDR3. V usage is TRBV9 and J usage is TRBJ1-1; unclear D gene. In germline, CDR1 is SGDLS, CDR2 YYNGEE. This CDR3 spans 13 amino acids. The V gene lost 2 bases and the J gene lost 3 bases, with 8 bases spanning the gap. DNA of the CDR3: TGTGCCAGCAGCGTCGGCGGGCACACTGAAGCTTTCTTT. It encodes CASSVGGHTEAFF.

The chain recombines TRBV6-6 with TRBJ2-7; no clear D gene. The CDR3 loop spans 13 amino acids. Trimming took off 0 bases at V and 4 bases at J, with 7 bases between the two ends. Per germline, CDR1 MNHNY and CDR2 SVGAGI (reference sequence). CDR3 amino acids: CASSYSPMYEQYF. Written as DNA, the CDR3 is TGTGCCAGCAGTTACTCTCCTATGTACGAGCAGTACTTC.

The gene calls are TRBV4-2 and TRBJ2-1; D may match TRBD1 or TRBD2 (6 bases each). Deletions cut 3 bases from V and 4 bases from J, with 13 bases between. The length of the CDR3 is 15 residues. In germline, CDR1 is LGHNA, CDR2 YNFKEQ. The CDR3 DNA reads TGTGCCAGCAGCCAGGGGGGCCGACCATACAATGAGCAGTTCTTC. Its protein is CASSQGGRPYNEQFF.

The chain links TRBV19 to TRBJ2-1; D may be TRBD1 or TRBD2 (6 bases each). The CDR3 sequence is 15 residues long. V gave up 6 bases and J gave up 4 bases, with 16 bases separating them. The germline V gene has CDR1 LNHDA and CDR2 SQIVND (reference sequence). In DNA form, the CDR3 reads TGTGCCAGTAGCACAAAGGGGGGCCCTTACAATGAGCAGTTCTTC. It is translated as CASSTKGGPYNEQFF.

The chain uses TRBV4-1 and TRBJ2-7, with D unresolved. The length of the CDR3 is 14 residues. V was cut by 0 bases and J by 3 bases, with 9 bases left in between. CDR1 is MGHRA, CDR2 YSYEKL, per germline. The CDR3 DNA follows: TGCGCCAGCAGCCAAGAAGGGATGGGCTACGAGCAGTACTTC. Translating it yields CASSQEGMGYEQYF.

The chain is built from TRBV6-5 and TRBJ2-7; D might be TRBD1 (5 bases). The CDR3 consists of 13 residues. Trimming shortened V by 6 bases and J by 5 bases, and 14 bases separated the two germline ends. Looked up from germline, CDR1 is MNHEY and CDR2 is SVGAGI. CDR3 DNA: TGTGCCAGCAGCCCCCAGGGCGGCCACGAGCAGTACTTC. Translated, it gives CASSPQGGHEQYF.

J is TRBJ1-5 and V is TRBV19; D is unclear. This CDR3 contains 17 residues. From germline, CDR1 is LNHDA and CDR2 SQIVND (reference sequence). V was clipped by 1 base and J by 4 bases, with 17 bases between them. CDR3 region: CASSIGHITEGNQPQHF. The CDR3 region has the DNA TGTGCCAGTAGTATAGGACATATCACGGAGGGTAATCAGCCCCAGCATTTT. The whole variable domain, filled in from reference TRBV19 and TRBJ1-5, reads DGGITQSPKYLFRKEGQNVTLSCEQNLNHDAMYWYRQDPGQGLRLIYYSQIVNDFQKGDIAEGYSVSREKKESFPLTVTSAQKNPTAFYLCASSIGHITEGNQPQHFGDGTRLSIL.

CDR3 amino acids: CASSLSASGYNEQFF. The CDR3 nucleotides are TGTGCCAGCAGTTTATCTGCTAGCGGGTACAATGAGCAGTTCTTC. V gene TRBV27 combines with J gene TRBJ2-1; 8 positions agree with TRBD2. Germline V gene data show CDR1 as MNHEY and CDR2 as SMNVEV (reference sequence). With V trimmed by 0 bases and J by 4 bases, 2 bases remained unmatched. The CDR3 runs 15 residues.

The chain carries TRBV7-3 and TRBJ2-7, with TRBD1 matching over 7 bases. Germline lookup yields CDR1 SGHTA and CDR2 FQGTGA. The J segment lost 2 bases and the V segment lost 2 bases, leaving 6 bases of the junction unmatched. The length of the CDR3 is 15 residues. The CDR3 region is CASSLGIQGPYEQYF. For the CDR3, the DNA is TGTGCCAGCAGCTTAGGAATACAGGGGCCCTACGAGCAGTACTTC.

The chain has TRBV13 and TRBJ2-3; 7 positions agree with TRBD2. The CDR3 loop spans 17 amino acids. Germline CDR1 is PRHDT and CDR2 is FYEKMQ (reference sequence). With V trimmed by 4 bases and J by 5 bases, 15 bases remained unmatched. DNA for the CDR3: TGTGCCAGCAGCTCCAGGGTGGCTAGCGGCCGGGGAGATACGCAGTATTTT. Its translation: CASSSRVASGRGDTQYF.

This chain links TRBV9 with TRBJ2-7; D may be TRBD1 or TRBD2 (5 bases each). CDR3 length: 15 residues. Trimming cost V 0 bases and J 3 bases, with 13 bases left between them. The germline gives CDR1 SGDLS, CDR2 YYNGEE. The CDR3 loop reads CASSVGGTVLYEQYF. CDR3 nucleotide sequence: TGTGCCAGCAGCGTAGGGGGGACGGTACTCTACGAGCAGTACTTC. Complete variable domain (other parts from reference TRBV9 and TRBJ2-7): DSGVTQTPKHLITATGQRVTLRCSPRSGDLSVYWYQQSLDQGLQFLIQYYNGEERAKGNILERFSAQQFPDLHSELNLSSLELGDSALYFCASSVGGTVLYEQYFGPGTRLTVT.

This chain uses TRBV28 with TRBJ2-7, with D unresolved. The CDR3 has 12 amino acids. CDR1 and CDR2 (germline): MDHEN, SYDVKM. Trimming took 6 bases from V and 6 from J, leaving 12 bases between them. CDR3 bases: TGTGCCAGCAGCCCATTGGAGTCCGAGCAGTACTTC. This codes for CASSPLESEQYF.

The chain combines TRBV10-3 with TRBJ2-1; 9 bases align to TRBD2. The CDR3 sequence is 15 residues long. J lost 7 bases, V lost 0 bases, and 4 bases had no gene match. CDR1 ENHRY and CDR2 SYGVKD come from the germline V gene. This chain's CDR3 is CAISESLAGVNEQFF. The CDR3 coding sequence is TGTGCCATCAGTGAGTCCTTAGCGGGAGTAAATGAGCAGTTCTTC.

In its sample, this clone was seen a few times. The identical CDR3 is also encoded by other nucleotide sequences in the sample. The chain is built from TRBV4-1 and TRBJ1-3; D may be TRBD1 (6 bases). With 0 bases removed from V and 2 bases from J, the gap between germline ends came to 8 bases. Germline assignment: CDR1 MGHRA and CDR2 YSYEKL. This CDR3 has 15 amino acids. CDR3 amino acids: CASSQERGPGNTIYF. In nucleotides, the CDR3 is TGCGCCAGCAGCCAAGAACGGGGGCCTGGAAACACCATATATTTT.